This T cell receptor beta chain was recorded in a study of regulatory T cells in long-lasting Graves disease (dated by TCRdb to the early 2020s). Regarding the research as a whole: Persistent Graves' disease was defined as antithyroid drug treatment for over 5 years with persistently positive TSH receptor autoantibodies. A total of 33 samples underwent TCR sequencing, from roughly 13 patients with persistent Graves' disease and 20 or so patients with newly diagnosed Graves' disease. Patients with persistent Graves' disease were compared with patients with newly diagnosed Graves' disease using TCR sequencing and RNA sequencing of peripheral blood. Antithyroid drugs had been taken for around 9.8 years on average by persistent Graves' disease patients in the clinical cohort. The study was conducted in China and was registered as a clinical trial.

The research as a whole found: Compared with newly diagnosed patients, patients with persistent Graves' disease had lower TCR Shannon entropy and fewer highly expanded clones, which suggests clonal expansion. The authors acknowledged the small sample size as a limitation that may reduce accuracy. Sequencing and analysis were restricted to the TCR beta chain. The study examined only peripheral blood because the primary lesion, thyroid tissue, could not be accessed. TRBV28, TRBJ1-2 and TRBJ2-5 were preferentially used in persistent disease, while TRBV20-1 and TRBJ2-1 were favored in newly diagnosed disease. A larger number of public clonotypes was shared among persistent patients (fewer than 3,000) than among newly diagnosed patients (approximately 930).

This clonotype was observed many times. Its recognized antigen is unknown. No much larger clone is present one base from it, and per-base qualities are unavailable. For CDR1 and CDR2, the germline V gene lists MDHEN and SYDVKM. The germline V end is reduced by 6 bases and the J end by 4 bases; junction bases left unmatched: 6. The CDR3 holds 14 amino acids from the cysteine to the phenylalanine. The DNA shown is the 42-base CDR3, in frame from base 1. Libraries were built with multiplex PCR. Sequencer: Illumina HiSeq 4000. TCR beta libraries were built with iRepertoire HTBI primers and Arm-PCR amplification of CDR3 regions. PCR products were gel purified before sequencing. In the authors' own workflow: Across samples, around 58 TRBV and 14 TRBJ segments were identified and used for gene usage analysis of CDR3 amino acid clonotypes. COPE and FqMerger were used to merge filtered high-quality paired reads into contigs. Contigs were aligned with BLAST to IMGT TRBV, TRBD and TRBJ reference genes, and CDR3 was defined per IMGT. Any clonotype with a frequency above 0.1% was classified as a highly expanded clone. Shannon entropy served as the measure of repertoire diversity, while the Gini coefficient captured V-J evenness. A clonotype was considered public if more than one individual shared it. TCRdb handled the public reads itself, with Q25 trimming in fastp and clone calling in MiXCR, and kept productive beta chains. Each CDR3 protein gets just one entry, which takes the most common genes and DNA from the rows behind it. The V and J calls were not made by the authors but by TCRdb's processing. For this sample there are about 430,000 distinct CDR3 sequences; roughly 21% appear just once. The top ten clones comprise roughly an eighth of the sample.

Read against the paper, the sample's time point label means: persistent/refractory GD, antithyroid drugs over 5 years with positive TRAb. For both TCR sequencing and RNA sequencing, RNA was extracted from PBMCs in TRIzol. Graves' disease was diagnosed according to American Thyroid Association guidelines. Recruitment of patients was carried out at an endocrinology department in Xi'an, China. Each patient gave 7.5 to 10 milliliters of peripheral blood, collected in an EDTA anticoagulant tube. Ficoll Paque Plus density gradient separation was used to isolate PBMCs, and no further T cell sorting was performed. An Agilent 2100 Bioanalyzer and agarose gel were used to check RNA quality, and a NanoDrop 2000 was used to measure RNA concentration.

The input for sequencing was peripheral blood mononuclear cells (PBMCs), taken when the disease was refractory, from a patient treated with antithyroid drugs. The source is a female donor with Graves disease. The chain is encoded by TRBV28 joined to TRBJ1-3; 7 central bases correspond to TRBD1. The CDR3 amino acid sequence is: CASSTTGSGNTIYF. The bases are TGTGCCAGCAGCACGACAGGGTCAGGAAACACCATATATTTT.